The rows below give T cell receptor beta chains drawn from one sample of a study of response to subunit inactivated influenza vaccine. TCRdb passed the RT-PCR reads through MiXCR, listing each CDR3 protein once. Seen here are hundreds of thousands of distinct CDR3 sequences, 16% observed once, and the top ten hold roughly 3%. Material: CD4+ T cells sorted from PBMCs, obtained roughly 24 months after vaccination. The receptors derive from a man in his fifties or sixties who received an inactivated influenza vaccine. The conserved cysteine and the conserved F or W are not part of the CDR3 here. The order of the fields is J gene, V gene, CDR3 protein.

J: TRBJ2-4; V: TRBV14; CDR3: ASSQDRLEPYLAKNIQY
J: TRBJ2-1; V: TRBV24-1; CDR3: ATRSVGYNEQF
J: TRBJ2-1; V: TRBV4-2; CDR3: ASSQDLGGYEQF
J: TRBJ2-3; V: TRBV20-1; CDR3: SARKPMAGRADTQY
J: TRBJ1-1; V: TRBV7-9; CDR3: ASSETQGTEAF
J: TRBJ2-5; V: TRBV5-1; CDR3: ASSPANQETQY
J: TRBJ2-3; V: TRBV7-6; CDR3: ASSSTGYTDTQY
J: TRBJ2-1; V: TRBV25-1; CDR3: ASSVTGGGQF
J: TRBJ2-7; V: TRBV14; CDR3: ASSQRVHEQY
J: TRBJ1-2; V: TRBV20-1; CDR3: SARVLRAGQYYGYT
J: TRBJ2-7; V: TRBV10-3; CDR3: AISSQGATNYEQY
J: TRBJ2-3; V: TRBV12-3/TRBV12-4; CDR3: ASSPDRLRTDTQY
J: TRBJ2-7; V: TRBV6-1; CDR3: ASNTRGGSYEQY
J: TRBJ2-3; V: TRBV20-1; CDR3: SARGLRGGTTDTQY
J: TRBJ2-4; V: TRBV11-1; CDR3: ASSLSQIQNIQY
J: TRBJ2-7; V: TRBV20-1; CDR3: SARDAGAGYEQY
J: TRBJ2-7; V: TRBV20-1; CDR3: SAGGQTYEQY
J: TRBJ2-7; V: TRBV20-1; CDR3: SALPSGGSYEQY
J: TRBJ2-7; V: TRBV12-3/TRBV12-4; CDR3: ASSLAGTAEQY
J: TRBJ1-1; V: TRBV29-1; CDR3: SVEDHRGGIKAF
J: TRBJ1-5; V: TRBV2; CDR3: ASSEVRTGYSNQPQH
J: TRBJ2-3; V: TRBV20-1; CDR3: SARSPSSTDTQY